This passage covers 21 T cell receptor beta chains from one sample sequenced in a study of blood T cell repertoires in COVID-19. The table came from immunoSEQ multiplex PCR; TCRdb's copy has only in-frame clones and leaves some out. The table has more than 95,000 clones, approximately 87% seen once; the top ten hold more than 14%. Sequencing used peripheral blood. The receptors stem from a middle-aged man with acute or convalescent COVID-19.

The rearrangement uses TRBV28 and TRBJ1-5, with D uncertain. This CDR3 spans 15 amino acids. The V gene lost 7 bases and the J gene lost 0 bases, with 13 bases spanning the gap. CDR1 is MDHEN and CDR2 is SYDVKM in the germline V gene. This CDR3 reads CASKTGSYSNQPQHF. CDR3 nucleotide sequence: TGTGCCAGCAAAACCGGGTCATATAGCAATCAGCCCCAGCATTTT.

The chain recombines TRBV5-1 with TRBJ2-1; D might be TRBD1 (6 bases). The CDR3 is made up of 16 amino acids. Trimming shortened V by 4 bases and J by 1 base, and 15 bases separated the two germline ends. CDR1 and CDR2 (germline): SGHRS, YFSETQ. The CDR3 region is CASSRASQGSYNEQFF. Written as DNA, the CDR3 is TGCGCCAGCAGCCGGGCCAGTCAGGGGTCCTACAATGAGCAGTTCTTC.

CDR3 region: CASRTGYNEQFF. The CDR3 DNA is TGTGCCAGTCGGACAGGGTATAATGAGCAGTTCTTC. The genes are TRBV19 and TRBJ2-1; 8 positions match TRBD1. The CDR3 sequence is 12 residues long. V trimming: 8 bases; J trimming: 7 bases; junction bases outside the gene matches: 4. Germline V gives CDR1 LNHDA, CDR2 SQIVND (reference sequence).

The CDR3 bases are TGTGCCAGCAGTCGGACACCTTCCTACGAGCAGTACTTC. Encoded protein: CASSRTPSYEQYF. The chain recombines TRBV27 with TRBJ2-7, with D possibly being TRBD1 (5 bases). Trimming pared 5 bases from V and 1 base from J, leaving 9 bases between. CDR1 and CDR2 from the germline V gene are MNHEY and SMNVEV (reference sequence). The CDR3 has 13 residues.

This clone was recorded only once. The chain employs TRBV19 and TRBJ1-5; D gene ambiguous. Germline values: CDR1 LNHDA, CDR2 SQIVND (reference sequence). The length of the CDR3 is 15 residues. V gave up 5 bases and J gave up 3 bases, with 14 bases separating them. CDR3: CASSEDLRDNQPQHF. Written as DNA, the CDR3 is TGTGCCAGTAGTGAGGACTTGAGGGACAATCAGCCCCAGCATTTT.

The chain is built from TRBV4-1 and TRBJ2-2; the match to TRBD2 covers 12 bases. Trimming took 3 bases from V and 5 from J; bases not matched to a gene: 7. Germline loops: CDR1 MGHRA, CDR2 YSYEKL. The CDR3 is 17 residues long. CDR3 nucleotides: TGCGCCAGCAGCCAGGCTAGCGGGAGGGCCCAAACCGGGGAGCTGTTTTTT. It specifies CASSQASGRAQTGELFF.

This rearrangement joins TRBV7-2 to TRBJ1-6, with no clear D. CDR1 and CDR2 (germline): SGHTA, FQGNSA. Trimming shortened V by 1 base and J by 7 bases, and 8 bases separated the two germline ends. The CDR3 totals 14 residues. The CDR3 DNA reads as TGTGCCAGCAGCTTAGAAGCCCCCAATTCACCCCTCCACTTT. Encoded protein: CASSLEAPNSPLHF.

The chain carries TRBV3-1 (or the pseudogene TRBV3-2) and TRBJ2-1; 9 positions agree with TRBD2. CDR1 and CDR2 from the germline V gene are LGHDT and YNNKEL (reference sequence). V trimming: 6 bases; J trimming: 7 bases; junction bases outside the gene matches: 10. This CDR3 spans 15 amino acids. DNA for the CDR3: TGTGCCAGCAGGGGGGGGCTAGCGGGATATAATGAGCAGTTCTTC. As protein: CASRGGLAGYNEQFF.

This clone was observed once. This chain uses TRBV5-4 with TRBJ2-7, with D uncertain. This CDR3 comprises 11 residues. Germline V gene data show CDR1 as SGHNT and CDR2 as YYREEE (reference sequence). The V end lost 4 bases, the J end lost 4 bases, and 6 bases lay between the germline ends. The CDR3 region is CASSLGYEQYF. The CDR3, as DNA: TGTGCCAGCAGCCTAGGTTACGAGCAGTACTTC.

The rearrangement links TRBV5-4 to TRBJ2-3; 7 nucleotides agree with TRBD2. Per germline, CDR1 SGHNT and CDR2 YYREEE (reference sequence). This CDR3 is 17 amino acids long. Trimming took 0 bases from V and 2 from J; bases not matched to a gene: 9. The CDR3 DNA reads TGTGCCAGCAGCTTGGGGGGGAGGGCTGCGGACACAGATACGCAGTATTTT. Residues: CASSLGGRAADTDTQYF. Based on the CDR3 plus reference TRBV5-4 and TRBJ2-3, the full variable domain is ETGVTQSPTHLIKTRGQQVTLRCSSQSGHNTVSWYQQALGQGPQFIFQYYREEENGRGNFPPRFSGLQFPNYSSELNVNALELDDSALYLCASSLGGRAADTDTQYFGPGTRLTVL.

The rearrangement uses TRBV2 and TRBJ2-7; 13 bases are a match to TRBD2. The germline gives CDR1 SNHLY, CDR2 FYNNEI. The CDR3 totals 14 residues. Losses at the gene ends were 6 bases for V and 5 bases for J; bases not matched to a gene: 4. CDR3 loop: CASSVGLAGDEQYF. CDR3 DNA sequence: TGTGCCAGCAGCGTCGGACTAGCGGGAGACGAGCAGTACTTC. Supplemented by reference TRBV2 and TRBJ2-7, the full variable domain reads EPEVTQTPSHQVTQMGQEVILRCVPISNHLYFYWYRQILGQKVEFLVSFYNNEISEKSEIFDDQFSVERPDGSNFTLKIRSTKLEDSAMYFCASSVGLAGDEQYFGPGTRLTVT.

V is TRBV7-8 and J is TRBJ2-7; 12 bases are shared with TRBD2. Trimming removed 5 bases from V and 5 bases from J; junction bases left unmatched: 7. Germline CDR1 reads SGHVS; CDR2 reads FQNEAQ. This CDR3 is 15 amino acids long. CDR3 residues: CASSPSGRAYNEQYF. CDR3 sequence (DNA): TGTGCCAGCAGCCCTAGCGGGAGGGCCTATAACGAGCAGTACTTC.

The chain joins TRBV25-1 to TRBJ2-3; 7 bases agree with TRBD1. The CDR3 length is 16 residues. Germline V lookup: CDR1 MGHDK, CDR2 SYGVNS. Trimming removed 4 bases from V and 3 bases from J; junction bases left unmatched: 10. The CDR3 DNA reads TGTGCCAGCAGTGTATCCGACAGGGCCGGGACAGATACGCAGTATTTT. This encodes CASSVSDRAGTDTQYF.

This clone was counted a few times. The chain joins TRBV30 to TRBJ2-7, with 8 bases fitting TRBD1. V lost 8 bases and J lost 1; bases outside the gene matches: 10. Germline V gene data show CDR1 as GTSNPN and CDR2 as SVGIG (reference sequence). The length of the CDR3 is 14 residues. CDR3 sequence: CAAEGTGLSYEQYF. The CDR3 nucleotides read TGTGCCGCCGAAGGGACAGGTCTGTCCTACGAGCAGTACTTC.

The count of this clone is one. The rearrangement uses TRBV2 and TRBJ2-2; D is ambiguous. Trimming took off 5 bases at V and 6 bases at J, with 13 bases between the two ends. Germline V gene sequence: CDR1 SNHLY, CDR2 FYNNEI. This CDR3 is 14 amino acids long. The CDR3 DNA reads as TGTGCCAGCAGTCCGGTACCCCTCGCCGGGGAGCTGTTTTTT. Its protein is CASSPVPLAGELFF.

The chain couples TRBV7-9 to TRBJ2-1, with TRBD2 identical over 8 bases. Germline V gene data show CDR1 as SEHNR and CDR2 as FQNEAQ (reference sequence). V shed 5 bases, J shed 7 bases, and the junction held 10 bases outside the gene matches. The length of the CDR3 is 15 residues. The CDR3 region has the DNA TGTGCCAGCAGCCCCCCAGTCAGCGGGAGTAATGAGCAGTTCTTC. Translating it yields CASSPPVSGSNEQFF.

The V and J genes are TRBV5-4 and TRBJ2-1, with 8 bases matching TRBD2. This CDR3 is 17 amino acids long. Germline V gene lookup returns CDR1 SGHNT and CDR2 YYREEE (reference sequence). V lost 2 bases to trimming and J lost 4 bases; unmatched junction nucleotides: 11. In nucleotides, the CDR3 is TGTGCCAGCAGCTTAGGAGGGAGCGGGAGAGTATACAATGAGCAGTTCTTC. Translation gives CASSLGGSGRVYNEQFF.

J is TRBJ2-3 and V is TRBV3-1 (or the pseudogene TRBV3-2); 14 nucleotides align to TRBD2. V dropped 4 bases and J dropped 6; count of bases not matched to a gene: 6. The length of the CDR3 is 16 residues. Per germline, CDR1 LGHDT and CDR2 YNNKEL (reference sequence). CDR3 amino acids: CASSPRLAGGPDTQYF. The DNA for the CDR3 is TGTGCCAGCAGCCCAAGACTAGCGGGAGGGCCGGATACGCAGTATTTT.

V usage is TRBV9 and J usage is TRBJ2-1, with D possibly TRBD2 on 6 matching bases. This CDR3 spans 13 amino acids. Germline CDR1 and CDR2: SGDLS and YYNGEE. The V end lost 0 bases, the J end lost 9 bases, and 10 bases lay between the germline ends. CDR3 region: CASSVEEGGEQFF. The DNA for the CDR3 is TGTGCCAGCAGCGTAGAAGAGGGAGGTGAGCAGTTCTTC.

The chain joins TRBV24-1 to TRBJ2-2; tentatively, D is TRBD1 (5 bases). The CDR3 extends over 15 amino acids. Deletions cut 5 bases from V and 3 bases from J, with 12 bases between. Germline lookup yields CDR1 KGHDR and CDR2 SFDVKD. This CDR3 reads CATSVRARDTGELFF. In nucleotides, the CDR3 is TGTGCCACCAGTGTTAGGGCCAGGGACACCGGGGAGCTGTTTTTT.

V gene TRBV5-1 combines with J gene TRBJ2-1; 11 bases agree with TRBD2. Trimming took 5 bases from V and 7 from J; bases not matched to a gene: 8. This CDR3 has 15 amino acids. Germline assignment: CDR1 SGHRS and CDR2 YFSETQ. This CDR3 is CASRLTSGRFNEQFF. CDR3 in DNA: TGCGCCAGCAGACTAACTAGCGGGAGATTTAATGAGCAGTTCTTC.